These 25 T cell receptor beta chains were all obtained from the same sample, sequenced in a study of blood T cell repertoires in COVID-19 (TCRdb year 2020). To prepare the library, the immunoSEQ multiplex PCR assay was applied. The clones in this table, taken by TCRdb from immuneACCESS, are in-frame only. Not every clone is retained; where verified, under half of the shortfall comes from an unresolved V gene, and the cause of the rest is unknown. The sample data list about 300,000 clones, and about 89% of these were observed just once. The ten largest make up about 1.7% of the sample. Input material: PBMCs or T cells enriched from blood (not recorded which). These receptors originate from a woman aged 40 to 50 who had recovered from COVID-19.

The chain has TRBV30 and TRBJ1-2, with 9 bases matching TRBD1. Germline loops: CDR1 GTSNPN, CDR2 SVGIG (reference sequence). This CDR3 contains 13 residues. The V and J ends lost 1 base and 5 bases, in that order; junction bases with no gene match: 2. The CDR3 DNA is TGTGCCTGGAGTGCGGGACAGGGTTATGGCTACACCTTC. Translated: CAWSAGQGYGYTF.

V is TRBV6-5 and J is TRBJ2-7; D is possibly TRBD1 (6 bases). V lost 7 bases and J 2 bases, leaving 12 bases between the germline ends. Germline CDR1 is MNHEY and CDR2 is SVGAGI. CDR3 length: 13 amino acids. In DNA, the CDR3 is TGTGCCAGCACGAAGACAGGAACCTACGAGCAGTACTTC. Its translation: CASTKTGTYEQYF.

V gene TRBV10-1 combines with J gene TRBJ2-7; 10 bases are a match to TRBD1. The CDR3 contains 15 residues. The V gene's germline CDR1 is WNHNN and CDR2 SYGVQD (reference sequence). The ends lost 2 bases at V and 0 bases at J; junction bases unmatched: 1. This CDR3 reads CASSEGTGASYEQYF. In DNA, the CDR3 is TGCGCCAGCAGTGAGGGGACAGGGGCCTCCTACGAGCAGTACTTC.

The rearrangement links TRBV5-1 to TRBJ1-1; maybe TRBD1 (5 bases). This CDR3 has 14 residues. Trimming cost V 2 bases and J 0 bases, with 8 bases left between them. The germline gives CDR1 SGHRS, CDR2 YFSETQ. The CDR3 bases are TGCGCCAGCAGCTTAACAGGAATGAACACTGAAGCTTTCTTT. It codes for CASSLTGMNTEAFF. Variable domain in full (rest from reference TRBV5-1 and TRBJ1-1): KAGVTQTPRYLIKTRGQQVTLSCSPISGHRSVSWYQQTPGQGLQFLFEYFSETQRNKGNFPGRFSGRQFSNSRSEMNVSTLELGDSALYLCASSLTGMNTEAFFGQGTRLTVV.

This sequence joins TRBV4-1 and TRBJ2-7; D is unresolved. Trimming took off 8 bases at V and 0 bases at J, with 11 bases between the two ends. CDR3 length equals 13 residues. The germline V gene encodes CDR1 MGHRA and CDR2 YSYEKL. CDR3 sequence: CASSVRRSYEQYF. The DNA of the CDR3 is TGCGCCAGCTCCGTGAGGCGCTCCTACGAGCAGTACTTC.

The chain joins TRBV24-1 to TRBJ2-7, with TRBD1 identical over 12 bases. V lost 4 bases to trimming and J lost 6 bases; unmatched junction nucleotides: 9. This CDR3 is built from 16 residues. Germline V gene lookup returns CDR1 KGHDR and CDR2 SFDVKD. The CDR3 loop reads CATSETRDRGLSEQYF. The CDR3 nucleotides are TGTGCCACCAGTGAGACCCGGGACAGGGGGCTTAGCGAGCAGTACTTC.

The CDR3 DNA is TGCGCCAGCAGCCCGACAGGGTATAATTCACCCCTCCACTTT. Translating it yields CASSPTGYNSPLHF. The chain couples TRBV4-1 to TRBJ1-6, with TRBD1 matching over 7 bases. CDR1 is MGHRA, CDR2 YSYEKL, per germline. The CDR3 sequence is 14 residues long. Trimming at V came to 4 bases and at J to 4 bases, leaving 1 base not matched to a gene.

CDR3 DNA sequence: TGTGCCAGCAGCTTATCCCGGGGGGGAGCACAAGAGACCCAGTACTTC. Protein sequence: CASSLSRGGAQETQYF. V usage is TRBV7-2 and J usage is TRBJ2-5, with 8 nucleotides matching TRBD2. Per germline, CDR1 SGHTA and CDR2 FQGNSA. Germline trimming cut 2 bases from V and 2 bases from J; bases unmatched to any gene: 7. The CDR3 spans 16 residues. The whole variable domain, filled in from reference TRBV7-2 and TRBJ2-5, reads GAGVSQSPSNKVTEKGKDVELRCDPISGHTALYWYRQSLGQGLEFLIYFQGNSAPDKSGLPSDRFSAERTGGSVSTLTIQRTQQEDSAVYLCASSLSRGGAQETQYFGPGTRLLVL.

The chain has TRBV5-1 and TRBJ1-2; D not resolved. The CDR3 totals 14 residues. V gave up 2 bases and J gave up 1 base, with 9 bases separating them. CDR1 and CDR2 from the germline V gene are SGHRS and YFSETQ. CDR3 protein: CASSFTRSNYGYTF. CDR3 bases: TGCGCCAGCAGCTTCACCCGGAGTAACTATGGCTACACCTTC.

This clone was detected only once. The genes are TRBV30 and TRBJ1-2; D is undetermined. Per germline, CDR1 GTSNPN and CDR2 SVGIG (reference sequence). This CDR3 comprises 13 residues. CDR3 sequence (DNA): TGTGTATTACAGCACCTCGGGAGCTATGGCTACACCTTC. The encoded protein is CVLQHLGSYGYTF.

V gene TRBV4-1 combines with J gene TRBJ1-2; D call uncertain. With 4 bases removed from V and 4 bases from J, the gap between germline ends came to 7 bases. The CDR3 covers 12 residues. Looked up from germline, CDR1 is MGHRA and CDR2 is YSYEKL. The CDR3 DNA reads as TGCGCCAGCAGCCGAGCCCCCTATGGCTACACCTTC. Amino acid sequence: CASSRAPYGYTF.

The rearrangement joins TRBV5-1 to TRBJ2-7; 7 bases align to TRBD1. The CDR3 covers 14 residues. CDR1 and CDR2 (germline): SGHRS, YFSETQ. Trimming at V came to 1 base and at J to 6 bases, leaving 7 bases not matched to a gene. In nucleotides, the CDR3 is TGCGCCAGCAGCTTGACAGGGGAACCTCCCGAGCAGTACTTC. Its translation is CASSLTGEPPEQYF.

The V call is TRBV14, the J call TRBJ2-1; TRBD1 is a possible D gene (6 bases). Germline lookup yields CDR1 SGHDN and CDR2 FVKESK. Trimming took 0 bases from V and 4 from J, leaving 10 bases between them. The CDR3 consists of 15 residues. CDR3 amino acids: CASSQDRGSYNEQFF. DNA for the CDR3: TGTGCCAGCAGCCAAGACAGGGGTTCATACAATGAGCAGTTCTTC.

The chain recombines TRBV21-1 with TRBJ1-2; TRBD1 is the table's D call and was not checked against the DNA. TRBV21-1 is shown as a pseudogene. The CDR3 runs to 15 residues. CDR3 sequence: CASSKRKQANYGYTF. For the CDR3, the DNA is TGTGCCAGCAGCAAAAGGAAGCAGGCCAACTATGGCTACACCTTC.

The chain couples TRBV7-3 to TRBJ1-6; tentatively, D is TRBD1 (6 bases). V lost 3 bases and J lost 7, with 19 bases in between. Germline-derived CDR1 and CDR2 are SGHTA and FQGTGA. The length of the CDR3 is 17 residues. The DNA of the CDR3 is TGTGCCAGCAGCTTTGGCGGACCGACAGGCACCAATTCACCCCTCCACTTT. Amino acids: CASSFGGPTGTNSPLHF.

The chain is built from TRBV5-1 and TRBJ2-5; 10 bases line up with TRBD2. J gave up 4 bases and V 1 base, and 7 bases lay outside the gene matches. The CDR3 loop spans 16 amino acids. The germline V gene has CDR1 SGHRS and CDR2 YFSETQ. The CDR3 DNA reads TGCGCCAGCAGCTTGCTAGCTAGCGGGAGTGGAGAGACCCAGTACTTC. This codes for CASSLLASGSGETQYF. Based on the CDR3 plus reference TRBV5-1 and TRBJ2-5, the full variable domain is KAGVTQTPRYLIKTRGQQVTLSCSPISGHRSVSWYQQTPGQGLQFLFEYFSETQRNKGNFPGRFSGRQFSNSRSEMNVSTLELGDSALYLCASSLLASGSGETQYFGPGTRLLVL.

The rearrangement joins TRBV9 to TRBJ1-6; weak D call: TRBD1 (5 bases). The CDR3 covers 14 residues. Germline values: CDR1 SGDLS, CDR2 YYNGEE. V was pared by 5 bases and J by 8 bases, with 14 bases between. The CDR3 loop is CASRNQGGDSPLHF. DNA for the CDR3: TGTGCCAGCAGAAATCAGGGTGGGGATTCACCCCTCCACTTT. The whole variable domain, remainder taken from reference TRBV9 and TRBJ1-6, is DSGVTQTPKHLITATGQRVTLRCSPRSGDLSVYWYQQSLDQGLQFLIQYYNGEERAKGNILERFSAQQFPDLHSELNLSSLELGDSALYFCASRNQGGDSPLHFGNGTRLTVT.

The sample holds one count of this clone. The chain couples TRBV15 to TRBJ1-2; 7 bases are a match to TRBD1. Germline CDR1 LNHNV, CDR2 YYDKDF (reference sequence). CDR3 size: 17 residues. J gave up 2 bases and V 5 bases, and 14 bases lay outside the gene matches. The CDR3 nucleotides are TGTGCCACCAGCTCCGCCCGACAGGGCCTCCGGAACTATGGCTACACCTTC. Translation gives CATSSARQGLRNYGYTF.

V and J are TRBV5-1 and TRBJ2-3; perhaps TRBD1 as D (5 bases). Looked up from germline, CDR1 is SGHRS and CDR2 is YFSETQ. V was trimmed by 3 bases and J by 0 bases, leaving 11 bases between them. CDR3 length equals 15 residues. CDR3 amino acids: CASSSRQRSTDTQYF. CDR3 bases: TGCGCCAGCAGCTCCCGACAGCGCAGCACAGATACGCAGTATTTT.

This clone was recorded once. The rearrangement links TRBV18 to TRBJ1-1, with no clear D. The germline V and J ends were trimmed by 0 bases and 9 bases, with 11 bases remaining between them. Germline V gene sequence: CDR1 KGHSH, CDR2 LQKENI. This CDR3 comprises 13 residues. CDR3 DNA: TGTGCCAGCTCACCACCGCACTTAACTAAAGCTTTCTTT. Amino acids: CASSPPHLTKAFF.

The V and J genes are TRBV2 and TRBJ1-2; TRBD1 is a possible D gene (6 bases). Trimming shortened V by 2 bases and J by 2 bases, and 9 bases separated the two germline ends. CDR3 size: 14 residues. The germline CDR1 and CDR2 sequences are SNHLY and FYNNEI. CDR3 protein: CASSESTGNYGYTF. The CDR3, as DNA: TGTGCCAGCAGTGAATCGACAGGCAACTATGGCTACACCTTC.

The chain uses TRBV7-9 and TRBJ1-1, with 9 bases matching TRBD1. The CDR3 covers 14 residues. Losses at the gene ends were 6 bases for V and 2 bases for J; bases not matched to a gene: 4. CDR1 is SEHNR and CDR2 is FQNEAQ in the germline V gene (reference sequence). CDR3 in amino acids: CASSHRGLNTEAFF. The CDR3 DNA sequence: TGTGCCAGCAGTCACAGGGGGCTCAACACTGAAGCTTTCTTT.

This chain joins TRBV7-2 and TRBJ1-2; 9 bases fit TRBD1. Unmatched junction bases numbered 5, after V lost 7 bases and J lost 2 bases. This CDR3 spans 14 amino acids. Germline CDR1 and CDR2: SGHTA and FQGNSA. CDR3 sequence reads: CASNAQGANYGYTF. The CDR3, as DNA: TGTGCCAGCAACGCACAGGGGGCGAACTATGGCTACACCTTC.

This clone was observed a single time. J is TRBJ1-3 and V is TRBV12-3 or TRBV12-4; D is perhaps TRBD1 (5 bases). The ends were cut back, 5 bases at V and 1 base at J, with 6 bases in the middle. The CDR3 is 13 residues long. The CDR3 nucleotides read TGTGCCAGCAGTAGGGGATCTGGAAACACCATATATTTT. Translation: CASSRGSGNTIYF.

The CDR3: CASSDRPGFMDSNQPQHF. The DNA for the CDR3 is TGTGCCAGCAGTGACCGCCCGGGATTCATGGATAGCAATCAGCCCCAGCATTTT. The chain combines TRBV6-1 with TRBJ1-5; D unclear. Trimming shortened V by 3 bases and J by 0 bases, and 18 bases separated the two germline ends. Germline values: CDR1 MNHNS, CDR2 SASEGT. The CDR3 totals 18 residues.